A single T cell receptor (beta chain) is shown here with its context. Its antigen remains unidentified. Base qualities are not at hand, and no much larger clone is one base apart. The germline V gene gives CDR1 as SGDLS and CDR2 as YYNGEE. The CDR3, cysteine through phenylalanine, is 18 amino acids long. The entry retains the CDR3 DNA only, 54 bases that are in frame from base 1. V ends up 1 base short and J 1 base short, with an unmatched junction base count of 10. The cohort comprised around 700 healthy bone marrow donors. Cohort members were all nominally healthy when sampled, although unrecorded immune exposures were likely present. The donor tested CMV seropositive, placing the donor among the approximately 310 seropositive members of the cohort. Each donor provided a peripheral blood sample, and peripheral blood mononuclear cells were used for TCR beta sequencing. The Qiagen DNeasy Blood Extraction Kit was used to extract genomic DNA from the blood cell samples.

The data originate from a study of cytomegalovirus exposure and HLA in healthy donors (TCRdb year 2017). The study in broad terms: An earlier analysis of approximately 640 of the donors reported 250 to 350 Gb of sequence data and around 120 million unique TCR beta sequences from 150 million to 200 million T cells. Genome-wide SNP genotypes for about 65% of the roughly 700 donors were used in a later genetic analysis, which treated that subset as a discovery cohort. Typing coverage varied by locus: about 620-640 donors for A, B, C, DRB1 and DQB1; roughly 500 for DQA1; over 600 for DPA1; roughly 450 for DPB1. About 330 gigabases of sequencing data and around 80 million unique TCR sequences made up an early release that covered over 550 HLA-typed donors. The aim of the study was to test whether cataloging public T cell receptors could identify signatures of past pathogen exposure. Donor age, sex, ethnicity and CMV serostatus were collected together with the repertoire data. Across 398 genotyped donors of the cohort, an average of approximately 240,000 unique TCR beta nucleotide sequences per donor were sequenced, and roughly 20% of those sequences were non-productive. To predict cytomegalovirus infection status, the study brought together high-throughput TCR immunosequencing, statistical association of individual TCRs with disease status, and machine learning. Rather than drawing on any new phenotypic data, the later analysis identified candidate immune exposures from TCR beta sequences and the way those sequences occurred across donors. The T cell repertoires of under 750 subjects were profiled by immunosequencing and related to cytomegalovirus serostatus. All discovery cohort repertoires had been generated using a single sequencing platform. Because of strong linkage in the cohort, roughly five DR-DQ haplotypes were treated as single units for association and clustering. Of the 300 to 500 genotyped donors, more than 75% were placed in the genetic ancestry cluster associated with self-reported Caucasian donors. An earlier analysis of 587 of the donors used high-throughput TCR beta sequencing to judge whether each TCR beta V gene segment behaved as functional or pseudogenic. A later analysis re-analyzed previously published TCR beta repertoires from 666 donors and added high-resolution HLA genotyping to study TCR occurrence patterns. Besides the first cohort of approximately 710 subjects, a separate validation cohort made up of over 100 different subjects was used. HLA typing covered class I and class II loci at four-digit resolution. The investigation overall reported the following: In a later analysis, HLA-associated TCR beta chains showed more clonal expansion and lower generation probabilities than non-associated chains that were equally common. Roughly uniform sequencing depth across donors was assumed in presence/absence analyses, although this assumption may not hold. Specific HLA alleles were associated with 15,000 to 20,000 TCR beta sequences at a false discovery rate of 0.05 in a later analysis. Because the 87-base-pair reads could not distinguish some IMGT-functional V segments, including TRBV6-2 and TRBV6-3, those segments were excluded. A group of highly shared sequence variants was considered likely to be a technical artifact of the sequencing pipeline. According to a later analysis, parvovirus B19, influenza, CMV and Epstein-Barr virus appeared linked to several top co-occurrence clusters. Because some donors lacked HLA typing at each locus, the association tests relied only on the typed subset. According to a later genetic analysis, donors in an Asian-associated ancestry cluster had fewer N-insertions in productive TCRs than the approximately 670-donor mean. CMV serostatus was the only immune exposure information available for the cohort. According to the authors, the approach could potentially be generalized to other disease states and immunological phenotypes. An earlier analysis of some 590 of the donors showed that most TCR beta V segments appeared in productive rearrangements either about 90% or about 30% of the time, which broadly matched IMGT annotations. Assigning TCR associations to individual alleles was difficult when HLA alleles, especially DR and DQ, strongly co-occurred. V-gene and J-gene trimming of TCR beta chains was associated with a missense DCLRE1C variant in a later genetic analysis, and the association was replicated in an independent cohort. In a later analysis, the rate of TCR association differed among HLA loci, with DRB1 alleles having the most associated TCRs and HLA-C alleles having the fewest. The classifier was reported to diagnose cytomegalovirus status with high specificity and sensitivity in both the original and validation cohorts. Correlated functional status among segregating V segments might reflect linkage disequilibrium, but an unknown experimental factor could not be ruled out. A further reported finding was that TCR beta sequences accurately predicted the HLA-A and HLA-B alleles for most subjects in the first cohort. Because counts were too low, 15 to 20 rarely observed V segments, including chromosome 9 orphons, were excluded from the earlier analysis of 587 of the donors. A few of the identified cytomegalovirus-associated TCR beta chains were confirmed in vitro to be specific for cytomegalovirus antigens. A later analysis found that most CMV-associated TCR beta chains appeared HLA-restricted, with HLA associations seemingly driven largely by CMV exposure. The study gave a list of 150 to 200 TCR beta chains associated with cytomegalovirus. The cohort was sequenced for TCR beta chains only, and without alpha or paired-chain data the features that could be detected were limited. Most TCR sequences were observed very rarely across donors, whereas some public TCRs were present in many individuals.

Library prep was done by the immunoSEQ multiplex PCR assay. For the multiplex PCR, a mixture combining 60 forward primers for TCR Vbeta segments and 13 reverse primers for TCR Jbeta segments was used. The CDR3 region of rearranged TCR beta genes was amplified from genomic DNA by a multiplex PCR assay. On the Illumina HiSeq System, the amplified TCR beta libraries were sequenced as 87-base-pair reads. Processing in the source paper ran as follows. A later analysis counted about 80 million unique TCR beta chains across the 650 to 800 repertoires, and 9 million to 14 million of these chains were shared by at least two donors. Raw reads were error-corrected and collapsed into unique sequences with a nearest-neighbor algorithm that merged closely related sequences to remove PCR and sequencing errors. CDR3 sequences were aligned to IMGT reference sequences to assign V, D and J gene segments. For a sequence to be retained, at least a six-nucleotide match to both a V gene segment and a J gene segment was required. A rearrangement was called productive if the CDR3 had no stop codons and remained in frame with V and J, and every other rearrangement was called non-productive. CDR3 was defined by IMGT convention, running from the second conserved V-encoded cysteine to the conserved J-encoded phenylalanine. The earlier analysis of some 600 of the donors excluded sequences that lacked an unambiguous match to a single V gene segment. An earlier analysis of 550 to 650 of the donors classified V segments as functional when productive rearrangements were above 56.7% and as segregating when the standard deviation between donors was above 5%. A statistical classification framework was built for diagnosing cytomegalovirus status from the catalog of TCR beta chain sequences. In a later analysis, TCR nucleotide sequences were compared against IMGT/GENE-DB human TR gene sequences so that V and J genes could be assigned. In a later analysis, CDR3 sequences and most-parsimonious VDJ recombination scenarios were assigned using the TCRdist pipeline. In a later analysis, each TCR beta chain was defined by its CDR3 amino acid sequence together with its V-gene family, and reads without a unique V-gene family were excluded. A later analysis removed 500 to 650 highly shared, low-generation-probability nucleotide sequences to deal with suspected cross-contamination and a sequencing artifact. For each public chain, a later analysis derived a clonal expansion index from normalized ranks of inferred template counts within each repertoire. In a later analysis, generation probabilities were computed with a VDJ recombination model fitted to out-of-frame rearrangements, and the resulting probabilities were checked against IGoR. A later analysis scored TCR-TCR, TCR-HLA and TCR-CMV co-occurrence with hypergeometric tests, applying a repertoire-size bias correction to TCR pairs. A later analysis estimated false discovery rates by permuting HLA or CMV assignments 20 times. In a later analysis, co-occurring TCRs were grouped using DBSCAN, with TCRdist sequence similarity added in when clustering inside HLA-allele-positive subsets. For co-occurrence clustering, repertoires with fewer than 30,000 or more than 120,000 public chains were excluded, along with five or six repertoires with anomalous nucleotide sharing. TCRdb obtained this table from immuneACCESS and retained in-frame rearrangements with V and J assigned. These tables miss some clones; where compared with another copy, unresolved V genes account for less than half of the shortfall, and the remainder is unexplained. V, J and clone size were drawn from that table, and D and trimming were deduced from the DNA. The table for this sample lists 100,000 to 150,000 clones; around 80% of them were counted only once. Roughly a tenth of the sample belongs to the ten largest clones.

The V and J segments used are TRBV9 and TRBJ2-2; 7 bases in between match TRBD2. This sequence originates from a man under 40 in good health and CMV-seropositive. Sample: PBMCs. The DNA sequence is given as TGTGCCAGCAGCGTATCCATTGGCGAGCGGGAGAACACCGGGGAGCTGTTTTTT. Its protein reads: CASSVSIGERENTGELFF.